This TCR beta chain was identified during a study of T cells in Graves' hyperthyroidism and ophthalmopathy. The PBMCs studied were ones that came from 10 ml fresh peripheral blood. This clonotype was detected ten times or more. This CDR3 is built from 14 residues. With 2 bases removed from V and 2 bases from J, the gap between germline ends came to 10 bases. Per germline, CDR1 MDHEN and CDR2 SYDVKM. From RNA transcripts, TCR beta CDR3 regions were amplified. In the first-round RT-PCR of the TCR CDR3, the HTBI primer set was used. TCRdb reprocessed the multiplex PCR reads with MiXCR, giving one entry per CDR3 protein. The sample lists fewer than 900,000 distinct CDR3 sequences, roughly 17% occurring once.

Source material: blood. The TCR originated in a man younger than 35 with Graves' hyperthyroidism. V and J are TRBV28 and TRBJ2-7; tentatively, D is TRBD1 (6 bases). The CDR3 is CASSLGGATYEQYF. The CDR3, as DNA: TGTGCCAGCAGTTTAGGGGGCGCCACCTACGAGCAGTACTTC.